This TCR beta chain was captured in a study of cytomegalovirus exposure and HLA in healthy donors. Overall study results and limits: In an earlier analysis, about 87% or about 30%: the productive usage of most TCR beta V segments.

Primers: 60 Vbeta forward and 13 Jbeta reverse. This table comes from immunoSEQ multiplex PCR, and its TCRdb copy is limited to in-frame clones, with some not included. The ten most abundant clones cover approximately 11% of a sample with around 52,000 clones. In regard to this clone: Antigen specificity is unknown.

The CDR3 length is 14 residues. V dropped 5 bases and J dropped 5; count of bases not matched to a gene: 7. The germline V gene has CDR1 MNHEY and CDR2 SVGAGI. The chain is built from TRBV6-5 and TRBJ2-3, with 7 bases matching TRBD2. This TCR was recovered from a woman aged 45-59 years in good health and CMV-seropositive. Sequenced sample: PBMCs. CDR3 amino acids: CASSPSGYLDTQYF. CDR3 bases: TGTGCCAGCAGTCCTAGCGGCTATCTAGATACGCAGTATTTT.